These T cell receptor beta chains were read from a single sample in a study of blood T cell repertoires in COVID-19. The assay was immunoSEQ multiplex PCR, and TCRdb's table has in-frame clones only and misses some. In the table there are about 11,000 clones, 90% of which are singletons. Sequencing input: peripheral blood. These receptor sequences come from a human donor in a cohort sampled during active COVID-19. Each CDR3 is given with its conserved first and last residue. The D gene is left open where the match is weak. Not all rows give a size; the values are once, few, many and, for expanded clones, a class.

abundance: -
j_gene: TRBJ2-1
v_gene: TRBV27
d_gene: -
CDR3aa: CASSWTEVNEQFF
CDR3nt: TGTGCCAGCAGTTGGACAGAAGTCAATGAGCAGTTCTTC

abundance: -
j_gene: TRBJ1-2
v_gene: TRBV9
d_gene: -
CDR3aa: CASSTDRWANYGYTF
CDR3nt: TGTGCCAGCAGCACCGACAGGTGGGCTAACTATGGCTACACCTTC

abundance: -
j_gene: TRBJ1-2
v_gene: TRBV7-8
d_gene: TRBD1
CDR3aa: CASSRGQGGWGYTF
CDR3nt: TGTGCCAGCAGCAGGGGACAGGGGGGCTGGGGCTACACCTTC

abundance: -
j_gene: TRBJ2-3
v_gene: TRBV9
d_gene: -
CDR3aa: CASSARLGGVMTDTQYF
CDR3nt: TGTGCCAGCAGCGCCCGGTTAGGGGGGGTAATGACAGATACGCAGTATTTT

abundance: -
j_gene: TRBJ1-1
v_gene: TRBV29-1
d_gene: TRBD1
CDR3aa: CSVERDRETEAFF
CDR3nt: TGCAGCGTTGAACGGGACAGGGAGACTGAAGCTTTCTTT

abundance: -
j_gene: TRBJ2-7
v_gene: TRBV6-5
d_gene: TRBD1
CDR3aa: CASSYSGTGSEQYF
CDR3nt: TGTGCCAGCAGTTACTCCGGGACAGGGAGCGAGCAGTACTTC

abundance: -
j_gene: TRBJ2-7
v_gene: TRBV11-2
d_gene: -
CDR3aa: CASSLRGGGGDEQYF
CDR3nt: TGTGCCAGCAGCCTGCGTGGAGGGGGGGGCGACGAGCAGTACTTC

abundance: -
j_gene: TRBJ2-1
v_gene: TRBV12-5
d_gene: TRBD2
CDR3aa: CASGLPSGAPRDEQFF
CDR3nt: TGTGCTAGTGGTTTGCCTAGCGGGGCCCCCCGGGATGAGCAGTTCTTC

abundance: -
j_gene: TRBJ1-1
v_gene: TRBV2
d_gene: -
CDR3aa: CASSNYGNTEAFF
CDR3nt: TGTGCCAGCAGCAACTACGGGAACACTGAAGCTTTCTTT

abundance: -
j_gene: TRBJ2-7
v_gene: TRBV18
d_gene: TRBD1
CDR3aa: CASSFTGTGEREQYF
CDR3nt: TGTGCCAGCTCATTCACCGGGACAGGGGAACGCGAGCAGTACTTC

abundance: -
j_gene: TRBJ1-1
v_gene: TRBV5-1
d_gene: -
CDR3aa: CASSLPGGYTEAFF
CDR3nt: TGCGCCAGCAGCTTGCCGGGGGGATACACTGAAGCTTTCTTT

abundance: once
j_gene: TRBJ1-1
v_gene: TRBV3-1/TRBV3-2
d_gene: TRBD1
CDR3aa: CASSQLYRDRGRVNTEAFF
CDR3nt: TGTGCCAGCAGCCAACTGTACCGGGACAGGGGGCGCGTGAACACTGAAGCTTTCTTT

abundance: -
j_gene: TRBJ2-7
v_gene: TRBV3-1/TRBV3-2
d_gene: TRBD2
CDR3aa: CASSHGIAGNSYEQYF
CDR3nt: TGTGCCAGCAGCCACGGAATAGCGGGGAACTCATACGAGCAGTACTTC

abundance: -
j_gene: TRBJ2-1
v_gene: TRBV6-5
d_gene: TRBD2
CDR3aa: CASGREGADEQFF
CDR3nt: TGTGCCAGCGGGAGGGAAGGGGCGGATGAGCAGTTCTTC

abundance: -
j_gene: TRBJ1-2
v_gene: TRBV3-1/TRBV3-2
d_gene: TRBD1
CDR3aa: CASSPSGQTNYGYTF
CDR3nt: TGTGCCAGCAGCCCGTCGGGACAGACTAACTATGGCTACACCTTC

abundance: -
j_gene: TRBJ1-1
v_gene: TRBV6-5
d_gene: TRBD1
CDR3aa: CASIQEDRGRLAFF
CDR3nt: TGTGCCAGCATCCAGGAGGACAGGGGGCGGTTAGCTTTCTTT

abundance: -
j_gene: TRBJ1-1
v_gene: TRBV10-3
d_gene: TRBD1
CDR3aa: CAISESGGQLNTEAFF
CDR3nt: TGTGCCATCAGTGAGTCGGGGGGACAGTTGAACACTGAAGCTTTCTTT

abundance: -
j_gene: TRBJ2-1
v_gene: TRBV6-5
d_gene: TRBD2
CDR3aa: CASSYSPGGPYNEQFF
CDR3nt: TGTGCCAGCAGTTACTCGCCGGGGGGGCCGTACAATGAGCAGTTCTTC

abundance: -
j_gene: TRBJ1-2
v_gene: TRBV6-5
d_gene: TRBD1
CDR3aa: CASSYQTGQDVYGYTF
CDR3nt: TGTGCCAGCAGTTACCAGACGGGACAGGACGTCTATGGCTACACCTTC

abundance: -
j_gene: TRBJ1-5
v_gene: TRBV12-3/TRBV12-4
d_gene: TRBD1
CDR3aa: CASSIQGAQPQHF
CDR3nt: TGTGCCAGCAGCATACAGGGGGCCCAGCCCCAGCATTTT

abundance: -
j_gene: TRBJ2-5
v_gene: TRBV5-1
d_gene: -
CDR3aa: CASSLEGGRETQYF
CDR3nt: TGCGCCAGCAGCTTGGAGGGGGGGCGTGAGACCCAGTACTTC

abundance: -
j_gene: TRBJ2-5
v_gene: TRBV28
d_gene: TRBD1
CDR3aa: CASSSGGLLETQYF
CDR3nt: TGTGCCAGCAGTTCAGGGGGTCTATTAGAGACCCAGTACTTC

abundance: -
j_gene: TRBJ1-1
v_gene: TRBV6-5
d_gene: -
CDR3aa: CASSQGFEAFF
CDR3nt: TGTGCCAGCAGCCAGGGATTTGAAGCTTTCTTT

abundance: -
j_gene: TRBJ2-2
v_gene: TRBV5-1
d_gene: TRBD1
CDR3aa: CASSLNPTGAAGELFF
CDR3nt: TGCGCCAGCAGCTTAAATCCGACAGGGGCGGCCGGGGAGCTGTTTTTT

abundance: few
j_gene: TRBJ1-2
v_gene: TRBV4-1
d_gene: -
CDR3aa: CASSQDKQGVGYTF
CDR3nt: TGCGCCAGCAGCCAAGATAAACAGGGTGTCGGCTACACCTTC

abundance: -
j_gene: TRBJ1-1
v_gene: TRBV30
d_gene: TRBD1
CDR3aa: CAWRTGRDTEAFF
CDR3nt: TGTGCCTGGCGGACAGGGCGGGACACTGAAGCTTTCTTT

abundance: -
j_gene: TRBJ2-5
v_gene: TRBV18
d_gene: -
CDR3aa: CASSRDQETQYF
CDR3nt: TGTGCCAGCTCACGCGATCAAGAGACCCAGTACTTC

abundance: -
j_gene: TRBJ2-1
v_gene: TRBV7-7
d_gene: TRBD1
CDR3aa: CASSTGTGAYNEQFF
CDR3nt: TGTGCTAGCAGCACCGGGACAGGGGCCTACAATGAGCAGTTCTTC

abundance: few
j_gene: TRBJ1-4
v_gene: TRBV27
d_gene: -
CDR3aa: CASSLSRGEKLFF
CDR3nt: TGTGCCAGCAGTTTATCGCGAGGGGAAAAACTGTTTTTT

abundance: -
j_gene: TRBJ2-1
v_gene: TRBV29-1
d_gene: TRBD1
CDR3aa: CSVEYTTGVRDNEQFF
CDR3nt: TGCAGCGTTGAGTACACGACAGGGGTCCGGGACAATGAGCAGTTCTTC

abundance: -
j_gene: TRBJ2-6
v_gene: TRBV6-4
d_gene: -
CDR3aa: CASSERATGSFSGANVLTF
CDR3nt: TGTGCCAGCAGTGAACGGGCGACAGGTTCCTTCTCTGGGGCCAACGTCCTGACTTTC

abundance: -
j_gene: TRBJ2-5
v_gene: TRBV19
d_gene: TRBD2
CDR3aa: CASSTGLAGPGETQYF
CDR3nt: TGTGCCAGTAGTACAGGACTAGCGGGGCCCGGAGAGACCCAGTACTTC

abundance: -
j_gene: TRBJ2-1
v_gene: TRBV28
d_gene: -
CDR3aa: CASTPGGGGAYNEQFF
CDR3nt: TGTGCCAGCACCCCTGGAGGGGGGGGAGCCTACAATGAGCAGTTCTTC

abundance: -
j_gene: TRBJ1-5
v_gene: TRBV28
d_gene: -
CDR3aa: CASSLVAGNQPQHF
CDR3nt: TGTGCCAGCAGTTTAGTGGCAGGGAATCAGCCCCAGCATTTT

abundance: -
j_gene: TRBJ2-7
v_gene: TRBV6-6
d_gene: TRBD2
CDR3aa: CASTGGGLREQYF
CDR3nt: TGTGCCAGCACCGGGGGGGGATTACGCGAGCAGTACTTC

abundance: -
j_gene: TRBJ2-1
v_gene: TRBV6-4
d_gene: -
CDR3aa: CASSARGLDYNEQFF
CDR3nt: TGTGCCAGCAGTGCCAGGGGATTGGACTACAATGAGCAGTTCTTC

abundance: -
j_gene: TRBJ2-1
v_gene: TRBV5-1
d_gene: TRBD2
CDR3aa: CASSPPAGGYNEQFF
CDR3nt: TGCGCCAGCAGCCCCCCAGCGGGGGGATACAATGAGCAGTTCTTC

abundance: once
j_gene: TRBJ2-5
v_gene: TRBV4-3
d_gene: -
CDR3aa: CASSQGYGGAGTQYF
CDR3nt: TGCGCCAGCAGCCAAGGGTACGGAGGGGCGGGGACCCAGTACTTC

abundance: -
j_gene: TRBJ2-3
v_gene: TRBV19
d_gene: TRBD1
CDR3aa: CASSMYPSGTGSTDTQYF
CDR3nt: TGTGCCAGTAGTATGTACCCTTCCGGGACAGGGAGCACAGATACGCAGTATTTT

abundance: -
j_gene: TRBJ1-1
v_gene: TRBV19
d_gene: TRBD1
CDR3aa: CASSPQRTGGKTEAFF
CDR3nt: TGTGCCAGTAGTCCCCAACGGACAGGGGGCAAGACTGAAGCTTTCTTT

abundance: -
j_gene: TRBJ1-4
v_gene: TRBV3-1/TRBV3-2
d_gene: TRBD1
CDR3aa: CASSQGRDSRLFF
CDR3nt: TGTGCCAGCAGCCAAGGGAGGGACAGTCGTCTGTTTTTT

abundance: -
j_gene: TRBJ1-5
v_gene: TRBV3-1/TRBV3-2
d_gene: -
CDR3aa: CASSQTGGPEPQHF
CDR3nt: TGTGCCAGCAGCCAGACGGGGGGGCCGGAGCCCCAGCATTTT

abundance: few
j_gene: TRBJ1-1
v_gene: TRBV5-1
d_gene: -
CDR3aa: CATSYRGNTEAFF
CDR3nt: TGCGCCACCTCGTATAGGGGAAACACTGAAGCTTTCTTT

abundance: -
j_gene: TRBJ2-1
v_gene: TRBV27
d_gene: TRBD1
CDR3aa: CASTLRQGSYNEQFF
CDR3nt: TGTGCCAGCACCCTCCGACAGGGTAGCTACAATGAGCAGTTCTTC

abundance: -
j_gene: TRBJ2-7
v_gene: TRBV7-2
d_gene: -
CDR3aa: CASSLGWGDEQYF
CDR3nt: TGTGCCAGCAGCTTAGGTTGGGGAGACGAGCAGTACTTC

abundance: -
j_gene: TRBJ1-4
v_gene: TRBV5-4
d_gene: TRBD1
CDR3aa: CASSRDSSLEKLFF
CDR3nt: TGTGCCAGCAGCCGGGACAGTTCTCTCGAAAAACTGTTTTTT

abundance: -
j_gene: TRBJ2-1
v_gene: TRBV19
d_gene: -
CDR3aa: CASSILQYNEQFF
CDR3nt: TGTGCCAGTAGTATCCTCCAGTACAATGAGCAGTTCTTC

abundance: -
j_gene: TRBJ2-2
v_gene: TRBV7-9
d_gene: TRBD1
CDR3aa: CASTLNRGTDTGELFF
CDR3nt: TGTGCCAGCACCCTTAACAGGGGGACGGACACCGGGGAGCTGTTTTTT

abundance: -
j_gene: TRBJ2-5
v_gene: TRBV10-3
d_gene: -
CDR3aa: CAISGGRREETQYF
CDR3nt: TGTGCCATCAGTGGGGGCAGACGAGAAGAGACCCAGTACTTC

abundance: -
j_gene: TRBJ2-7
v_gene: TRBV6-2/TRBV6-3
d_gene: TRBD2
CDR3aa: CASSLAGAPYEQYF
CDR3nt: TGTGCCAGCAGTCTAGCGGGGGCCCCCTACGAGCAGTACTTC

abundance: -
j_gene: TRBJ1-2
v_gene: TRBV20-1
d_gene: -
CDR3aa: CSASSGVYGYTF
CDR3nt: TGCAGTGCTAGTTCAGGGGTCTATGGCTACACCTTC

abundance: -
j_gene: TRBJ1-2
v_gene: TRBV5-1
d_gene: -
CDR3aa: CASSLEGANYGYTF
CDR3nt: TGCGCCAGCAGCTTGGAAGGAGCTAACTATGGCTACACCTTC

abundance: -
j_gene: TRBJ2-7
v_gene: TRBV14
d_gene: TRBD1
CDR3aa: CASSQDSTGFSQYF
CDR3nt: TGTGCCAGCAGCCAAGATTCGACAGGGTTTTCGCAGTACTTC

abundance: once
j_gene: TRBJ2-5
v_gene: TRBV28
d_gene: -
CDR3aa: CASSFGSGETQYF
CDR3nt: TGTGCCAGCAGTTTCGGGTCGGGGGAGACCCAGTACTTC